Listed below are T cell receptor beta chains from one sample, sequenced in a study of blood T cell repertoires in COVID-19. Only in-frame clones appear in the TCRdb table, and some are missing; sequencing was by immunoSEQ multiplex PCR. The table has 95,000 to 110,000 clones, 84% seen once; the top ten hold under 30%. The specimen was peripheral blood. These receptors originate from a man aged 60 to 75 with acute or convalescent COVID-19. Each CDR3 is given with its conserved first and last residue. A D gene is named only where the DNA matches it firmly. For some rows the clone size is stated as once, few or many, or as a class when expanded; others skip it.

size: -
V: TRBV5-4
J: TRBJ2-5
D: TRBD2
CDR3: CASSLARGLDLTQYF
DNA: TGTGCCAGCAGCTTGGCCCGGGGACTAGATCTGACCCAGTACTTC

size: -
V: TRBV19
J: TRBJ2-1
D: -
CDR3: CASSEGGGGGYNEQFF
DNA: TGTGCCAGTAGTGAAGGAGGGGGAGGGGGCTACAATGAGCAGTTCTTC

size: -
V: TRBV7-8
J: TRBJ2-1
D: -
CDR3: CASSPMGLAYNEQFF
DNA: TGTGCCAGCAGCCCGATGGGCCTGGCCTACAATGAGCAGTTCTTC

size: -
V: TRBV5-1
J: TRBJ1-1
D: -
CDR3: CASSRGSQGYTEAFF
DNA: TGCGCCAGCAGCCGGGGGTCGCAGGGCTACACTGAAGCTTTCTTT

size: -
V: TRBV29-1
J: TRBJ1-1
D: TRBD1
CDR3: CSVVRGRGEAEAFF
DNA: TGCAGCGTTGTTCGGGGCAGGGGGGAGGCTGAAGCTTTCTTT

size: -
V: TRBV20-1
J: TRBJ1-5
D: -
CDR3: CSASIGLKDQPQHF
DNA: TGCAGTGCTAGTATTGGGCTGAAGGATCAGCCCCAGCATTTT

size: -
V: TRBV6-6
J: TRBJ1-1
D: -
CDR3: CASSRGGENTEAFF
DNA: TGTGCCAGCAGCCGCGGGGGAGAGAACACTGAAGCTTTCTTT

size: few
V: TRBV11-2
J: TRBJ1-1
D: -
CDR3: CASSGDRNTEAFF
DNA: TGTGCCAGCAGCGGCGACAGGAACACTGAAGCTTTCTTT

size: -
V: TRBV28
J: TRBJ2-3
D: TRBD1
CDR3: CASEGAPTDTQYF
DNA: TGTGCCAGCGAGGGGGCCCCCACAGATACGCAGTATTTT

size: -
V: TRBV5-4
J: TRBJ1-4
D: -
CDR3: CAMRSGLPGKLFF
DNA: TGTGCCATGCGCTCGGGATTGCCGGGAAAACTGTTTTTT

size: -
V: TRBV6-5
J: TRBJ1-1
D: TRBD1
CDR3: CASSYQDRSRGTEAFF
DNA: TGTGCCAGCAGTTACCAGGACAGGTCTCGTGGGACTGAAGCTTTCTTT

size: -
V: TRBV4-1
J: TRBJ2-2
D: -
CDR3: CASSLKPPGADTGELFF
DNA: TGCGCCAGCAGCTTAAAGCCCCCCGGCGCGGACACCGGGGAGCTGTTTTTT

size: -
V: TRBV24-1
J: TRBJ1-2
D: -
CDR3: CATSDPTADYGYTF
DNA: TGTGCCACCAGTGACCCCACAGCAGACTATGGCTACACCTTC

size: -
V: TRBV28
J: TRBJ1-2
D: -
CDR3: CASSPGVGGYTF
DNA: TGTGCCAGCAGTCCCGGGGTAGGAGGCTACACCTTC

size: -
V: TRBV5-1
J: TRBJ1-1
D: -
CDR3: CASSFFPRQTEMNTEAFF
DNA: TGCGCCAGCAGTTTTTTTCCCCGACAGACCGAAATGAACACTGAAGCTTTCTTT

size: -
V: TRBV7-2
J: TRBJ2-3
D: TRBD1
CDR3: CASSLATGMADTQYF
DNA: TGTGCCAGCAGCTTAGCGACAGGGATGGCAGATACGCAGTATTTT

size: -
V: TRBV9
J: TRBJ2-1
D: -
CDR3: CASSVRLDYNEQFF
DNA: TGTGCCAGCAGCGTAAGGCTAGATTACAATGAGCAGTTCTTC

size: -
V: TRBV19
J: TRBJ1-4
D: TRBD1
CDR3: CASSARDSLDEKLFF
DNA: TGTGCCAGTAGTGCCCGGGACAGTCTTGATGAAAAACTGTTTTTT

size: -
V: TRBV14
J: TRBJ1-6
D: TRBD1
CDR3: CASSLTGITLHF
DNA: TGTGCCAGCAGCCTGACAGGGATCACCCTCCACTTT

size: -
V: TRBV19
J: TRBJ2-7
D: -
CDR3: CASSTAAATSYEQYF
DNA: TGTGCCAGTAGTACCGCGGCGGCAACGTCCTACGAGCAGTACTTC

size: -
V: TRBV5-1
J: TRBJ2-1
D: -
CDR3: CASSYQGDNEQFF
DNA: TGCGCCAGCAGCTATCAAGGGGACAATGAGCAGTTCTTC

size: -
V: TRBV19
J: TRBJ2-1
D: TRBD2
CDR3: CASIPGGGGSYNEQFF
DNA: TGTGCCAGTATCCCCGGGGGGGGCGGCTCCTACAATGAGCAGTTCTTC

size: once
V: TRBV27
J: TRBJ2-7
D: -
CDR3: CASTPRPQRLYEQYF
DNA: TGTGCCAGCACCCCCCGGCCCCAGCGACTGTACGAGCAGTACTTC

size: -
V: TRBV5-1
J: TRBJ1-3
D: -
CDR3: CASSLGQTDTIYF
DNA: TGCGCCAGCAGCTTGGGACAGACAGACACCATATATTTT

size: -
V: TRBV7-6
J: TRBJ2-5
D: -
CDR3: CASSFTEETQYF
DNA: TGTGCCAGCAGCTTTACAGAAGAGACCCAGTACTTC

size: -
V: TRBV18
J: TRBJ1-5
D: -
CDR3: CASSPKAGPGNQPQHF
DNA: TGTGCCAGCTCACCAAAGGCAGGGCCGGGCAATCAGCCCCAGCATTTT

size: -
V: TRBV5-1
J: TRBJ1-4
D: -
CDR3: CASSPGGSVNEKLFF
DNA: TGCGCCAGCAGCCCCGGGGGGAGCGTTAATGAAAAACTGTTTTTT

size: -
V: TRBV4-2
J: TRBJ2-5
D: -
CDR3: CASSQSGGTQYF
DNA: TGTGCCAGCAGCCAATCCGGGGGGACCCAGTACTTC

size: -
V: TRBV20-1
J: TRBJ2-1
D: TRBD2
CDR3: CSASGTSGAYNEQFF
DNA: TGCAGTGCTAGTGGGACTAGCGGGGCCTACAATGAGCAGTTCTTC

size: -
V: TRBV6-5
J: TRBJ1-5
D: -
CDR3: CAASMGGLSNQPQHF
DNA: TGTGCAGCGAGTATGGGAGGGTTGAGCAATCAGCCCCAGCATTTT

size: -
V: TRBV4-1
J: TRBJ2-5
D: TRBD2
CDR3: CASSHPSGRETQYF
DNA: TGCGCCAGCAGCCACCCAAGCGGGAGAGAGACCCAGTACTTC

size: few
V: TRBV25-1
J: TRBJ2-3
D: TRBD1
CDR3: CASSDRGRTDTQYF
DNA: TGTGCCAGCAGTGATAGGGGGCGCACAGATACGCAGTATTTT

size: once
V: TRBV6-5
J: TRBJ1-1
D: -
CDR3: CASSDGEKENTEAFF
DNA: TGTGCCAGCAGCGACGGAGAAAAGGAGAACACTGAAGCTTTCTTT

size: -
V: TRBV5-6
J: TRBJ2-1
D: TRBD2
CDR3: CASSLGTSGSKQFF
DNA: TGTGCCAGCAGCTTAGGGACTAGCGGGAGTAAGCAGTTCTTC

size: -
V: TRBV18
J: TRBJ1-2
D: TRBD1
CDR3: CASSPPTGGSNYGYTF
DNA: TGTGCCAGCTCACCGCCCACAGGGGGATCTAACTATGGCTACACCTTC

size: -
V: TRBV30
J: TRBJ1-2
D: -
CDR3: CAWTHGYGYTF
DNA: TGTGCCTGGACCCACGGTTATGGCTACACCTTC

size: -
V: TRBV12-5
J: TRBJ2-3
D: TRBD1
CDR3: CASGLIPDGQGLSNTQYF
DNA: TGTGCTAGTGGTTTGATCCCCGATGGACAGGGCCTGAGTAATACGCAGTATTTT

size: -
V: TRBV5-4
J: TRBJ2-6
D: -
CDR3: CASSQDSSGANVLTF
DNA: TGTGCCAGCAGCCAAGACAGCTCTGGGGCCAACGTCCTGACTTTC

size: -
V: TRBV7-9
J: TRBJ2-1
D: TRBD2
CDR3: CASELTSGLHNEQFF
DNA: TGTGCCAGCGAATTGACTAGCGGGCTACACAATGAGCAGTTCTTC

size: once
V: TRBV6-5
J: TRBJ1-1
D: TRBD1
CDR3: CASSTDRGSPFF
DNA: TGTGCCAGCAGCACGGACAGGGGGTCGCCTTTCTTT

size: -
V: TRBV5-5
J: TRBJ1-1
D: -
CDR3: CASSPGTFSNTEAFF
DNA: TGTGCCAGCAGCCCCGGGACATTTTCGAACACTGAAGCTTTCTTT

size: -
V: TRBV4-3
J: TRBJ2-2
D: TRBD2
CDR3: CASSQGAGNKAGELFF
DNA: TGCGCCAGCAGCCAAGGAGCGGGAAATAAGGCCGGGGAGCTGTTTTTT

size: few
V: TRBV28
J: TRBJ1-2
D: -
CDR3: CASRGPGGYTF
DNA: TGTGCCAGCAGAGGTCCAGGTGGCTACACCTTC

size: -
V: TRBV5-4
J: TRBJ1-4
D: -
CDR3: CASSLSRGNEKLFF
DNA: TGTGCCAGCAGCTTGAGCAGGGGTAATGAAAAACTGTTTTTT

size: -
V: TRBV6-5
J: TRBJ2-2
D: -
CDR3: CASSPDRLRELFF
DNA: TGTGCCAGCAGCCCAGACAGGTTGAGGGAGCTGTTTTTT

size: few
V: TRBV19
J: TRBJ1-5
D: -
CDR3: CASSIRDNNQPQHF
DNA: TGTGCCAGTAGTATCCGGGACAATAATCAGCCCCAGCATTTT

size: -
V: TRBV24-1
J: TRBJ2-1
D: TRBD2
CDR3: CATKKGSGSSYNEQFF
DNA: TGTGCCACCAAGAAGGGAAGCGGGAGCTCCTACAATGAGCAGTTCTTC

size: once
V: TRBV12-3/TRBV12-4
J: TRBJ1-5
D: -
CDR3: CASRLGGNGPQHF
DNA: TGTGCCAGCAGACTGGGGGGGAATGGGCCCCAGCATTTT

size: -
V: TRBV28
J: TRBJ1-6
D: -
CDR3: CASSFRYYNSPLHF
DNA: TGTGCCAGCAGTTTTAGATATTATAATTCACCCCTCCACTTT

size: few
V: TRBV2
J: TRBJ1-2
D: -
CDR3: CASSGFLRESGYTF
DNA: TGTGCCAGCAGTGGCTTTTTGAGGGAATCAGGCTACACCTTC

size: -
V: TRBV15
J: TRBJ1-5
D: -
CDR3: CATSRGLAGGNQPQHF
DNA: TGTGCCACCAGCAGGGGACTTGCGGGGGGCAATCAGCCCCAGCATTTT

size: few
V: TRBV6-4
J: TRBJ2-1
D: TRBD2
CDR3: CASARDYTNNEQFF
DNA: TGTGCCAGCGCTAGGGACTATACGAACAATGAGCAGTTCTTC

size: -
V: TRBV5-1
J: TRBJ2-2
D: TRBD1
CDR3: CASSDASGGWDTGELFF
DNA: TGCGCCAGCAGCGACGCTTCAGGGGGCTGGGACACCGGGGAGCTGTTTTTT